These 5 T cell receptor beta chains were all obtained from the same sample, sequenced in a study of shared clonotypes between healthy human individuals (dated by TCRdb to about 2020). The library was obtained by the immunoSEQ multiplex PCR assay. The table was pulled from immuneACCESS by TCRdb, which kept in-frame rearrangements only. Such tables lose some clones; where checked, under half of the loss comes from unresolved V genes, and the rest has no known cause. Within this sample are millions of clones, with about 95% of them counted one time only. 0.1% to 0.15% of the sample lies in the top ten. The source material was naive CD4+ T cells sorted from blood. The sample's cell subset or site label is to be understood as: CD45RA+ positively selected. The receptors stem from a man aged 18-30 years in good health.

The CDR3 bases are TGCGCCAGCAGCCCGCCCCGGACAGGGCCTTACGAGCAGTACTTC. Encoded protein: CASSPPRTGPYEQYF. This rearrangement joins TRBV5-1 to TRBJ2-7; TRBD1 matches at 8 bases. V trimming: 4 bases; J trimming: 4 bases; junction bases outside the gene matches: 10. The CDR3 consists of 15 residues. CDR1 and CDR2 from the germline V gene are SGHRS and YFSETQ.

The chain recombines TRBV25-1 with TRBJ2-3, with a weak D call TRBD1 (6 bases). Germline V gives CDR1 MGHDK, CDR2 SYGVNS. V lost 5 bases, J lost 1 base, and 10 bases lay in between. The CDR3 loop spans 14 amino acids. CDR3 protein: CASSRAGGTDTQYF. In DNA form, the CDR3 reads TGTGCCAGCAGTCGAGCAGGGGGCACAGATACGCAGTATTTT.

J is TRBJ2-1 and V is TRBV7-9, with 9 positions matching TRBD2. Germline loops: CDR1 SEHNR, CDR2 FQNEAQ (reference sequence). Unmatched junction bases numbered 8, after V lost 5 bases and J lost 0 bases. This CDR3 has 17 amino acids. CDR3: CASSPAGGRSSYNEQFF. CDR3 in DNA: TGTGCCAGCAGCCCCGCGGGGGGGAGGAGCTCCTACAATGAGCAGTTCTTC.

The chain uses TRBV10-3 and TRBJ1-2; 7 bases align to TRBD1. J gave up 0 bases and V 3 bases, and 7 bases lay outside the gene matches. The CDR3 covers 16 residues. The V gene's germline CDR1 is ENHRY and CDR2 SYGVKD. DNA of the CDR3: TGTGCCATCAGTGATGGCACAGGGGAAGCTAACTATGGCTACACCTTC. Protein sequence: CAISDGTGEANYGYTF.

The chain has TRBV9 and TRBJ1-1; TRBD1 matches 11 bases. J was trimmed by 5 bases and V by 4 bases; bases with no gene match: 4. Germline V gene lookup returns CDR1 SGDLS and CDR2 YYNGEE. There are 14 residues in the CDR3. This CDR3 reads CASSFGTGGTEAFF. The CDR3, as DNA: TGTGCCAGCAGCTTCGGGACAGGGGGAACTGAAGCTTTCTTT.